A selection of T cell receptor beta chains follows, all from one sample in a study of T cell responses to AZD1222 COVID-19 vaccine. The table came from immunoSEQ multiplex PCR; TCRdb's copy has only in-frame clones and leaves some out. The profile shows about 110,000 clones, 81% of them singletons. Here the sequenced sample was peripheral blood, taken on day 0 of AZD1222 vaccination. The receptors were gathered from an adult in good health. The CDR3 runs from the conserved cysteine through the conserved F or W. A D gene is named only where the DNA matches it firmly. Clone size is not always given. Where it is, it says once, few, many or a class for expanded clones.

TRBV7-2	.	14	TRBJ1-4	.	CASSPEKTNEKLFF	TGTGCCAGCAGCCCGGAAAAAACTAATGAAAAACTGTTTTTT
TRBV28	.	14	TRBJ1-5	TRBD1	CASRPDRANQPQHF	TGTGCCAGCAGGCCGGACAGGGCCAATCAGCCCCAGCATTTT
TRBV6-5	.	14	TRBJ2-5	TRBD2	CASSYAGATETQYF	TGTGCCAGCAGTTACGCGGGAGCGACGGAGACCCAGTACTTC
TRBV24-1	.	18	TRBJ2-2	TRBD2	CATSVLAGPGGDTGELFF	TGTGCCACCAGTGTCCTAGCGGGGCCAGGTGGGGACACCGGGGAGCTGTTTTTT
TRBV27	.	14	TRBJ1-6	.	CATKVVDDNSPLHF	TGTGCCACAAAGGTGGTAGACGATAATTCACCCCTCCACTTT
TRBV9	.	15	TRBJ2-7	TRBD1	CASSLGTGGFYEQYF	TGTGCCAGCAGCTTAGGGACAGGGGGCTTCTACGAGCAGTACTTC
TRBV6-4	.	14	TRBJ1-2	.	CASSEQGTTDGYTF	TGTGCCAGCAGTGAGCAGGGAACTACGGATGGCTACACCTTC
TRBV5-4	.	14	TRBJ1-2	TRBD1	CASSLADRGPGYTF	TGTGCCAGCAGCTTGGCCGACAGGGGGCCTGGCTACACCTTC
TRBV7-6	.	15	TRBJ2-7	.	CASSLATGGPYEQYF	TGTGCCAGCAGCTTGGCCACCGGGGGCCCCTACGAGCAGTACTTC
TRBV18	.	20	TRBJ1-2	TRBD1	CASSPLGLTGQGIGNYGYTF	TGTGCCAGCTCACCCCTTGGTCTTACGGGACAGGGGATCGGAAACTATGGCTACACCTTC
TRBV4-3	.	14	TRBJ2-7	.	CASSQGGRGYEQYF	TGCGCCAGCAGCCAAGGTGGCAGGGGATACGAGCAGTACTTC
TRBV6-6	once	16	TRBJ2-1	.	CASSRTRGTRAGEQFF	TGTGCCAGCAGTCGAACCCGCGGGACTCGGGCGGGTGAGCAGTTCTTC
TRBV6-2/TRBV6-3	once	13	TRBJ1-5	.	CASSSTTNQPQHF	TGTGCCAGCAGCAGTACCACCAATCAGCCCCAGCATTTT
TRBV6-1	.	13	TRBJ1-5	.	CASSEFSNQPQHF	TGTGCCAGCAGTGAATTTAGCAATCAGCCCCAGCATTTT
TRBV5-1	.	16	TRBJ1-1	.	CASSLVAGLQNTEAFF	TGCGCCAGCAGCTTGGTGGCGGGACTCCAGAACACTGAAGCTTTCTTT
TRBV24-1	.	15	TRBJ2-5	TRBD1	CATSDPTGIQETQYF	TGTGCCACCAGTGATCCGACAGGGATCCAAGAGACCCAGTACTTC
TRBV6-4	.	14	TRBJ2-3	.	CASSEGASTDTQYF	TGTGCCAGCAGTGAGGGGGCTAGCACAGATACGCAGTATTTT
TRBV7-2	.	15	TRBJ2-5	TRBD2	CASSFSRGGAETQYF	TGTGCCAGCAGCTTTTCCCGGGGAGGGGCAGAGACCCAGTACTTC
TRBV4-1	.	16	TRBJ1-6	.	CASSQDLEGLGSPLHF	TGCGCCAGCAGCCAAGATCTGGAGGGGCTCGGGTCACCCCTCCACTTT
TRBV3-1/TRBV3-2	.	15	TRBJ1-1	.	CASSLGQIGNAEAFF	TGTGCCAGCAGCCTTGGACAGATCGGGAACGCTGAAGCTTTCTTT
TRBV7-9	.	14	TRBJ1-1	.	CASSLGGLNTEAFF	TGTGCCAGCAGCTTGGGGGGCCTTAACACTGAAGCTTTCTTT
TRBV19	.	11	TRBJ1-1	.	CASGVNTEAFF	TGTGCCAGCGGGGTGAACACTGAAGCTTTCTTT
TRBV30	.	13	TRBJ2-7	.	CAWKTSPGMKQYF	TGTGCCTGGAAGACCAGTCCAGGTATGAAGCAGTACTTC
TRBV2	.	13	TRBJ2-7	TRBD2	CARGRGVTYEQYF	TGTGCCCGAGGGCGGGGGGTGACCTACGAGCAGTACTTC
TRBV28	.	14	TRBJ2-3	.	CASSFQGITDTQYF	TGTGCCAGCAGTTTCCAGGGGATCACAGATACGCAGTATTTT
TRBV5-4	once	16	TRBJ2-2	TRBD2	CASSLYGRSHTGELFF	TGTGCCAGCAGCTTGTACGGGAGGTCTCACACCGGGGAGCTGTTTTTT
TRBV5-1	once	14	TRBJ1-1	.	CASSSQGMNTEAFF	TGCGCCAGCAGCTCGCAGGGGATGAACACTGAAGCTTTCTTT
TRBV2	many	14	TRBJ2-5	.	CASKEGPLGETQYF	TGTGCCAGCAAGGAGGGGCCCCTCGGGGAGACCCAGTACTTC
TRBV28	.	14	TRBJ1-4	.	CASRRRFGIEKLFF	TGTGCCAGCAGACGAAGATTCGGGATTGAAAAACTGTTTTTT
TRBV6-5	.	15	TRBJ1-1	.	CASSSPGTSGTEAFF	TGTGCCAGTTCTTCCCCGGGGACGTCGGGCACTGAAGCTTTCTTT
TRBV18	.	15	TRBJ2-1	.	CASSGSQGGHNEQFF	TGTGCCAGCTCAGGGAGCCAGGGAGGACACAATGAGCAGTTCTTC
TRBV29-1	.	14	TRBJ1-5	TRBD1	CSVSGTGGNQPQHF	TGCAGCGTTTCCGGGACAGGGGGCAATCAGCCCCAGCATTTT
TRBV28	.	15	TRBJ2-5	.	CASSLVQGRQETQYF	TGTGCCAGCAGTTTAGTCCAGGGGAGGCAAGAGACCCAGTACTTC